A selection of T cell receptor beta chains follows, all from one sample in a study of CD8+ T cells in alopecia areata. Sequencing used immunoSEQ multiplex PCR; TCRdb keeps in-frame clones, though not all of them. The sample lists hundreds of thousands of clones, about 53% occurring once. The sequencing used CD4+ T cells sorted from blood, collected at week 0. The source of these receptors is a human donor with alopecia areata. Both conserved end residues are part of each CDR3. Each record gives: CDR3 protein, CDR3 DNA, clone size, J gene, D gene, V gene. The D gene is left open where the match is weak. Clone sizes are given selectively: once, few, many, or a class where the clone is expanded.

CASQREGLETQYF,TGTGCCAGTCAGCGGGAGGGCTTAGAGACCCAGTACTTC,NA,TRBJ2-5,TRBD2,TRBV6-1
CASSDVSAFF,TGTGCCAGCAGCGACGTATCAGCTTTCTTT,once,TRBJ1-1,NA,TRBV2
CAWSVFSYGYTF,TGTGCCTGGAGTGTATTTTCATATGGCTACACCTTC,few,TRBJ1-2,NA,TRBV30
CASSIGLVLTEAFF,TGTGCCAGTAGTATAGGTCTGGTGCTTACTGAAGCTTTCTTT,NA,TRBJ1-1,NA,TRBV19
CASSKGLDYGYTF,TGTGCCAGCAGTAAAGGGTTAGACTATGGCTACACCTTC,NA,TRBJ1-2,NA,TRBV2
CASRDRIRDSPLHF,TGTGCCAGCAGGGACCGGATTAGGGATTCACCCCTCCACTTT,few,TRBJ1-6,NA,TRBV6-6
CASTEPLNYGYTF,TGTGCCAGCACCGAACCCTTAAACTATGGCTACACCTTC,few,TRBJ1-2,NA,TRBV2
CASSLGLGETQYF,TGCGCCAGCAGCTTGGGACTAGGAGAGACCCAGTACTTC,NA,TRBJ2-5,NA,TRBV5-1
CASSEGAGGGGWQYF,TGTGCCAGCAGTGAAGGGGCGGGAGGCGGTGGTTGGCAGTACTTC,NA,TRBJ2-7,TRBD2,TRBV2
CASSPLNYGYTF,TGTGCCAGCTCACCGCTTAACTATGGCTACACCTTC,NA,TRBJ1-2,NA,TRBV18
CASSLATSGTTGELFF,TGCGCCAGCAGCTTGGCGACTAGCGGGACCACCGGGGAGCTGTTTTTT,NA,TRBJ2-2,TRBD2,TRBV5-1
CASSLLGGRLSGANVLTF,TGTGCCAGCAGCCTCCTTGGGGGCAGACTCTCTGGGGCCAACGTCCTGACTTTC,NA,TRBJ2-6,NA,TRBV11-1
CASRTSGRKETQYF,TGTGCCAGCAGGACTAGCGGGAGGAAGGAGACCCAGTACTTC,NA,TRBJ2-5,TRBD2,TRBV2
CASSLQGRQPQHF,TGTGCCAGCAGTCTACAGGGTCGGCAGCCCCAGCATTTT,few,TRBJ1-5,NA,TRBV27
CASSQSPTGASIYEQYF,TGCGCCAGCAGCCAATCCCCGACAGGGGCGAGCATATACGAGCAGTACTTC,NA,TRBJ2-7,TRBD1,TRBV4-1
CASSLEKNTGELFF,TGTGCCAGCAGCTTAGAAAAGAACACCGGGGAGCTGTTTTTT,few,TRBJ2-2,NA,TRBV7-3
CASSLTGNYEQYF,TGCGCCAGCAGCTTGACGGGCAACTACGAGCAGTACTTC,NA,TRBJ2-7,NA,TRBV5-1
CASSPPGERLRDGYTF,TGTGCCAGCTCACCACCCGGAGAGAGATTAAGGGATGGCTACACCTTC,NA,TRBJ1-2,NA,TRBV18
CASSFTIRGKKGNYGYTF,TGTGCCAGCAGCTTTACCATTCGGGGCAAAAAGGGTAATTATGGCTACACCTTC,few,TRBJ1-2,NA,TRBV9
CASSPSSGRSQETQYF,TGTGCCAGCTCACCTTCTAGCGGGAGGTCCCAAGAGACCCAGTACTTC,NA,TRBJ2-5,TRBD2,TRBV18
CASSQQGGNEQYF,TGTGCCAGCTCGCAACAGGGTGGCAACGAGCAGTACTTC,many,TRBJ2-7,NA,TRBV18
CASSSTESYEQYF,TGTGCCAGCAGTTCAACAGAGTCCTACGAGCAGTACTTC,NA,TRBJ2-7,NA,TRBV27
CASSEATRDRPISSYGYTF,TGTGCCAGCAGTGAAGCGACTCGGGACAGGCCAATTTCCTCTTATGGCTACACCTTC,once,TRBJ1-2,TRBD1,TRBV6-1
CASSQGSRRYEQYF,TGTGCCAGCAGCCAAGGCTCCAGGAGGTACGAGCAGTACTTC,NA,TRBJ2-7,NA,TRBV4-2
CASSRDREFNEQFF,TGTGCCAGCAGCCGCGACAGGGAATTCAATGAGCAGTTCTTC,few,TRBJ2-1,TRBD1,TRBV6-5
CASSLVPGADTEAFF,TGCGCCAGCAGCTTGGTTCCGGGGGCCGACACTGAAGCTTTCTTT,NA,TRBJ1-1,NA,TRBV5-1
CAFQGRSSYEQYF,TGTGCCTTCCAAGGCAGGAGCTCCTACGAGCAGTACTTC,NA,TRBJ2-7,NA,TRBV30
CAWSKWGAPYSYEQYF,TGTGCCTGGTCGAAATGGGGGGCGCCTTACTCCTACGAGCAGTACTTC,NA,TRBJ2-7,NA,TRBV30
CASSPEPNTGELFF,TGTGCCAGCAGTCCCGAACCGAACACCGGGGAGCTGTTTTTT,NA,TRBJ2-2,NA,TRBV5-6
CASSQDGGLEAFF,TGCGCCAGCAGCCAAGATGGCGGGCTAGAAGCTTTCTTT,NA,TRBJ1-1,NA,TRBV4-1
CSVQNRRGSGQRGYTF,TGCAGCGTTCAAAACCGCAGGGGGTCTGGGCAGCGCGGCTACACCTTC,NA,TRBJ1-2,TRBD1,TRBV29-1
CSVEDNAGARYKYNEQFF,TGCAGCGTTGAAGATAATGCGGGAGCGAGGTATAAGTACAATGAGCAGTTCTTC,NA,TRBJ2-1,TRBD2,TRBV29-1
CASSQAFGSSRDIQYF,TGCGCCAGCAGCCAAGCTTTCGGGAGCAGCCGGGACATTCAGTACTTC,once,TRBJ2-4,NA,TRBV4-1
CASSPAKGSYNEQFF,TGTGCCAGCTCACCCGCGAAAGGCTCCTACAATGAGCAGTTCTTC,NA,TRBJ2-1,NA,TRBV18
CSIHKQANTEAFF,TGCAGCATACACAAACAGGCTAACACTGAAGCTTTCTTT,NA,TRBJ1-1,NA,TRBV29-1
CASSQDHGTERQETQYF,TGTGCCAGCAGCCAAGATCACGGGACAGAGAGACAAGAGACCCAGTACTTC,NA,TRBJ2-5,TRBD1,TRBV14
CARGTGRGTEAFF,TGTGCTAGAGGTACGGGGAGGGGCACTGAAGCTTTCTTT,once,TRBJ1-1,NA,TRBV12-5
CASSTDRGTGGYTF,TGTGCCAGCAGTACCGACAGGGGGACGGGTGGCTACACCTTC,many,TRBJ1-2,TRBD1,TRBV6-6
CASSLSTDNSPLHF,TGTGCCAGCAGCCTTTCGACGGATAATTCACCCCTCCACTTT,NA,TRBJ1-6,NA,TRBV4-2
CASSRQGNGKPQHF,TGTGCCAGCAGTCGTCAGGGGAACGGTAAGCCCCAGCATTTT,few,TRBJ1-5,NA,TRBV27
CASGQVEGTEAFF,TGTGCCAGCGGCCAGGTTGAGGGCACTGAAGCTTTCTTT,NA,TRBJ1-1,NA,TRBV25-1
CASSLQGEPYEQYF,TGCGCCAGCAGCTTACAAGGGGAACCCTACGAGCAGTACTTC,few,TRBJ2-7,NA,TRBV5-1
CASSPQGGWDTNQPQHF,TGCGCCAGCAGCCCGCAAGGGGGGTGGGACACCAATCAGCCCCAGCATTTT,NA,TRBJ1-5,NA,TRBV5-1
CASIGGTQGQPQHF,TGTGCCAGCATAGGGGGAACCCAAGGTCAGCCCCAGCATTTT,NA,TRBJ1-5,NA,TRBV2
CASSLGDGYSGNEQFF,TGCGCCAGCAGCTTGGGGGACGGCTATTCGGGCAATGAGCAGTTCTTC,NA,TRBJ2-1,NA,TRBV5-1
CASSEPSVETQYF,TGCGCCAGCAGTGAACCTAGCGTTGAGACCCAGTACTTC,NA,TRBJ2-5,NA,TRBV10-2